What follows are 3 T cell receptor beta chains derived from one specimen sequenced in a study of blood T cell repertoires in COVID-19. TCRdb's table, derived via immunoSEQ multiplex PCR, lists solely in-frame clones and lacks some. The sample shows some 170,000 clones, about three quarters of them seen only once. The sample taken for sequencing was peripheral blood. The receptors stem from a woman aged 45-65 years with active or convalescent COVID-19.

J is TRBJ2-7 and V is TRBV20-1; TRBD1 matches 7 bases. CDR1 is DFQATT, CDR2 SNEGSKA, per germline (reference sequence). The CDR3 totals 16 residues. After removal of 3 bases from V and 6 bases from J, the junction contained 17 bases not matched to a gene. In DNA form, the CDR3 reads TGCAGTGCTAGTTTTGGACAGCTCTCCAGGGGGTCCGAGCAGTACTTC. It specifies CSASFGQLSRGSEQYF.

J is TRBJ1-5 and V is TRBV6-5, with a possible D match to TRBD1 (5 bases). The V gene lost 8 bases and the J gene lost 5 bases, with 16 bases spanning the gap. Looked up from germline, CDR1 is MNHEY and CDR2 is SVGAGI. This CDR3 contains 14 residues. CDR3 region: CASGTQGSHQPQHF. The CDR3, as DNA: TGTGCCAGCGGGACTCAGGGAAGCCATCAGCCCCAGCATTTT.

The chain couples TRBV14 to TRBJ2-5; D unclear. CDR3 length: 13 residues. Trimming removed 3 bases from V and 1 base from J, with 6 bases in between. Germline lookup yields CDR1 SGHDN and CDR2 FVKESK. CDR3 DNA sequence: TGTGCCAGCAGCCAGCGGAGCCAAGAGACCCAGTACTTC. Protein sequence: CASSQRSQETQYF.